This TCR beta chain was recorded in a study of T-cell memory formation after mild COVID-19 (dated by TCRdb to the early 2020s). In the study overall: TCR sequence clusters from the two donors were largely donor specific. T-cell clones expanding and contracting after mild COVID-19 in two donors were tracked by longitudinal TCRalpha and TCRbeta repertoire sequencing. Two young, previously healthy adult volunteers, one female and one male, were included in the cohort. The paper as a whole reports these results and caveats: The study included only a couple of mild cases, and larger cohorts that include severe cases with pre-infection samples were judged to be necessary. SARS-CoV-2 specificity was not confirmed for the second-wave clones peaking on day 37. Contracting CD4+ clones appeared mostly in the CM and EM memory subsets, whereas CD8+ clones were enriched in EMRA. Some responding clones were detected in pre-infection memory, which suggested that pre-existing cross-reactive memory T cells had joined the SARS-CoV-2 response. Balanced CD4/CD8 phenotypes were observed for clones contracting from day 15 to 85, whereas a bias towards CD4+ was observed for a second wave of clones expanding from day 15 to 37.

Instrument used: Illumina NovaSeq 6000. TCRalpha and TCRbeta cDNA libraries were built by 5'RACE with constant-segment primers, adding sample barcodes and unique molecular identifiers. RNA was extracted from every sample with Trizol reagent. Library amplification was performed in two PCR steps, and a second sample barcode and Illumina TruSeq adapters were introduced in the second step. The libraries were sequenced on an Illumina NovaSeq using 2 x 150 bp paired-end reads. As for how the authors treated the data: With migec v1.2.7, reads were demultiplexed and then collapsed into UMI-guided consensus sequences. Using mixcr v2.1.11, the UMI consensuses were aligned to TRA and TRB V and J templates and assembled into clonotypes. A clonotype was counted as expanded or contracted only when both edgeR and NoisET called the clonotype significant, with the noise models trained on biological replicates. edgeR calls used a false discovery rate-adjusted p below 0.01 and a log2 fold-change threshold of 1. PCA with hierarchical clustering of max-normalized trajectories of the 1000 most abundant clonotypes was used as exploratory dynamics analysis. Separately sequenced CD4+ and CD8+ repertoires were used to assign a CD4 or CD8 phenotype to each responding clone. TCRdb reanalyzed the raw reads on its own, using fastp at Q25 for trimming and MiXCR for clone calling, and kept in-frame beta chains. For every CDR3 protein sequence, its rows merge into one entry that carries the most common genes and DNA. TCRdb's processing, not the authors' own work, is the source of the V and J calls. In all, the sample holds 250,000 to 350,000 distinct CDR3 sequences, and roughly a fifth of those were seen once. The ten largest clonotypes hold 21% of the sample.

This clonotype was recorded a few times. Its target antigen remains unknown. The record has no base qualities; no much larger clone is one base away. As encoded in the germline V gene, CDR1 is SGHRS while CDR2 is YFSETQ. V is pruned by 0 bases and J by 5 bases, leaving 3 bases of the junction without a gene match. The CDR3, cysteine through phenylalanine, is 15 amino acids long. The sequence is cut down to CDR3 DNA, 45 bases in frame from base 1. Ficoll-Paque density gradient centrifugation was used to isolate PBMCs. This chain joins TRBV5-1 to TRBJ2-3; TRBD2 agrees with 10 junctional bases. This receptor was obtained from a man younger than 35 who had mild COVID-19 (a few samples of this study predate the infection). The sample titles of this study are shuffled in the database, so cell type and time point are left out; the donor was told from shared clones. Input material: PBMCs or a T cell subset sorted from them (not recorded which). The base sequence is TGCGCCAGCAGCTTGGAGCGGGGGGGCATAGATACGCAGTATTTT. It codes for CASSLERGGIDTQYF.